Shown below are 7 T cell receptor beta chains from a single sample sequenced in a study of T cells in Graves' hyperthyroidism and ophthalmopathy. What was amplified from RNA transcripts were TCR beta CDR3 regions. A set of HTBI primers served as the primers for a first-round RT-PCR of the TCR CDR3. TCRdb processed the multiplex PCR reads anew with MiXCR; each CDR3 protein has one entry. The profile shows 400,000 to 500,000 distinct CDR3 sequences, roughly an eighth of them singletons. The sample was blood. Receptors originate from a woman in her late teens or twenties with Graves' hyperthyroidism.

This clonotype came up many times. Here the CDR3 reads CASSLSLAGVGTGELFF. The CDR3 bases are TGTGCCAGCAGTTTATCACTAGCGGGAGTCGGGACCGGGGAGCTGTTTTTT. This chain uses TRBV28 with TRBJ2-2, with 11 bases identical to TRBD2. Germline CDR1 MDHEN, CDR2 SYDVKM. Unmatched junction bases numbered 6, after V lost 1 base and J lost 5 bases. CDR3 length: 17 amino acids. Full variable domain (outside the CDR3, taken from reference TRBV28 and TRBJ2-2): DVKVTQSSRYLVKRTGEKVFLECVQDMDHENMFWYRQDPGLGLRLIYFSYDVKMKEKGDIPEGYSVSREKKERFSLILESASTNQTSMYLCASSLSLAGVGTGELFFGEGSRLTVL.

In the case of this clonotype: A much larger clone lies a single base off, so this may be a read error. V and J are TRBV30 and TRBJ2-7; the D gene is possibly TRBD1 (5 bases). The CDR3 has 14 residues. CDR1 is GTSNPN, CDR2 SVGIG, per germline (reference sequence). CDR3 DNA sequence: TGTGCCTGGAGTTTGGTACAGGCTCTCCACGAGCCGTACTTC. Its protein product is CAWSLVQALHEPYF. The full variable domain, with the rest looked up from reference TRBV30 and TRBJ2-7, is SQTIHQWPATLVQPVGSPLSLECTVEGTSNPNLYWYRQAAGRGLQLLFYSVGIGQISSEVPQNLSASRPQDRQFILSSKKLLLSDSGFYLCAWSLVQALHEPYFGPGTRLTVT.

This clonotype was counted between two and nine times. CDR3 amino acids: CASSTLHRDEQYF. Here the CDR3 DNA reads TGTGCCAGCAGTACCTTACACAGGGACGAGCAGTACTTC. The V gene is TRBV7-2, the J gene TRBJ2-7; maybe TRBD1 (6 bases). The CDR3 covers 13 residues. Trimming cost V 6 bases and J 5 bases, with 14 bases left between them. Germline lookup yields CDR1 SGHTA and CDR2 FQGNSA.

With respect to this clonotype: This may come from a read error, since a much larger clone is one base off. V gene TRBV3-1 combines with J gene TRBJ1-3, with D uncertain. This CDR3 has 15 residues. The germline V gene encodes CDR1 LGHDT and CDR2 YNNKEL (reference sequence). In DNA, the CDR3 is TGTGCCAGCAGCCAAGATTCGTTTTCTGGAAGCACCATATATTTT. It yields the protein CASSQDSFSGSTIYF.

This clonotype has a count of ten or more. The chain employs TRBV12-3 or TRBV12-4 and TRBJ1-5; a weak D match, TRBD1 (5 bases). Trimming left V 5 bases short and J 6 bases short, with 17 bases between. This CDR3 is 15 amino acids long. CDR3 nucleotides: TGTGCCAGCAGTGCCGTGGGGGGGGTGGGTCAGCCCCAGCATTTT. Translation gives CASSAVGGVGQPQHF.

This clonotype was picked up many times. The chain combines TRBV7-2 with TRBJ2-7; D is perhaps TRBD2 (5 bases). Germline assignment: CDR1 SGHTA and CDR2 FQGNSA. Trimming removed 1 base at V and 4 bases at J, with 8 bases between. This CDR3 contains 13 residues. CDR3 loop: CASSLGSEYEQYF. CDR3 DNA sequence: TGTGCCAGCAGCTTAGGTAGCGAGTACGAGCAGTACTTC. Based on the CDR3 plus reference TRBV7-2 and TRBJ2-7, the full variable domain is GAGVSQSPSNKVTEKGKDVELRCDPISGHTALYWYRQSLGQGLEFLIYFQGNSAPDKSGLPSDRFSAERTGGSVSTLTIQRTQQEDSAVYLCASSLGSEYEQYFGPGTRLTVT.

The chain joins TRBV29-1 to TRBJ2-7; 15 nucleotides match TRBD2. The CDR3 is 18 residues long. V shed 5 bases and J 0 bases; nucleotides not matched to a gene: 11. From germline, CDR1 is SQVTM and CDR2 ANQGSEA. CDR3 coding DNA: TGCAGCGTTAGAAGACCGGGACTAGCGGGAGGCGCCTCCTACGAGCAGTACTTC. Its protein product is CSVRRPGLAGGASYEQYF.